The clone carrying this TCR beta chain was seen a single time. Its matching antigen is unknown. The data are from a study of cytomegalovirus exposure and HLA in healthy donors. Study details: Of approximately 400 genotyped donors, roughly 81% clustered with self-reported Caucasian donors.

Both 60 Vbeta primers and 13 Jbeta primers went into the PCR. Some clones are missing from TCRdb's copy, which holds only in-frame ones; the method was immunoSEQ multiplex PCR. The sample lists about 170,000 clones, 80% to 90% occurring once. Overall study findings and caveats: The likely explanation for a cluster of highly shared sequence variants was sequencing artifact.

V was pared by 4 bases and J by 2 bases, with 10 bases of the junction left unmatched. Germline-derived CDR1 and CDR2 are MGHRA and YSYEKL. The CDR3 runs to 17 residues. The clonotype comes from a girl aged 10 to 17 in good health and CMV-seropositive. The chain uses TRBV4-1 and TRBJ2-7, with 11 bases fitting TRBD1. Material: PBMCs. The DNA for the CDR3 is TGCGCCAGCAGCCTAATTTTGGGACAGGGGGTTACCTACGAGCAGTACTTC. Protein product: CASSLILGQGVTYEQYF.